The 29 T cell receptor beta chains below were found in one sample sequenced in a study of spatial heterogeneity in lung cancer. Their antigens are not known. TCRdb analysed the 5' RACE reads with MiXCR anew, one entry per CDR3 protein. This table has about 10,000 distinct CDR3 sequences, less than 65% appearing once. Notes on the study in general: In tumors, expanded intratumoral alpha and beta TCR counts tracked mutation counts.

The time point: sample taken at primary tumor resection. This specimen was lung tumor tissue, taken at surgery. These receptors were obtained from a female donor with early-stage non-small cell lung cancer.

With respect to this clonotype: This beta chain is an off-target read within a library intended for alpha chains, so its frequency means little. The CDR3 region has the DNA TGTGCCACCAGTGAGGAAATCCGCAGGGGAGTAGAAGCTTTCTTT. Its protein product is CATSEEIRRGVEAFF. The rearrangement joins TRBV24-1 to TRBJ1-1; a possible D gene is TRBD1 (6 bases). V lost 4 bases, J lost 8 bases, and 19 bases lay in between. Germline V CDR1 and CDR2: KGHDR, SFDVKD. The CDR3 length is 15 residues.

Points on this clonotype: For a library built for alpha chains, this beta chain is a stray read; little rests on its size. The chain has TRBV4-2 and TRBJ2-1; 13 positions agree with TRBD2. Germline V gene data show CDR1 as LGHNA and CDR2 as YNFKEQ. Germline trimming cut 2 bases from V and 0 bases from J; bases unmatched to any gene: 1. CDR3 length: 17 residues. The CDR3 region has the DNA TGTGCCAGCAGCCAAAGGACTAGCGGGAGCTCCTACAATGAGCAGTTCTTC. This codes for CASSQRTSGSSYNEQFF.

This clonotype showed up just a few times. Within a library made for alpha chains, this beta chain is off target, and its count is uninformative. This chain connects TRBV20-1 to TRBJ2-3, with TRBD1 identical over 9 bases. The length of the CDR3 is 16 residues. V lost 3 bases to trimming and J lost 4 bases; unmatched junction nucleotides: 11. Germline CDR1 reads DFQATT; CDR2 reads SNEGSKA (reference sequence). CDR3 protein: CSARAFGTGSPDTQYF. For the CDR3, the DNA is TGCAGTGCTAGGGCGTTCGGGACAGGGTCCCCAGATACGCAGTATTTT.

Comment on this clonotype: Since it is a stray read in a library aimed at alpha chains, this beta chain has a size that is not meaningful. The chain links TRBV20-1 to TRBJ2-7; possibly TRBD2 for D (6 bases). The CDR3 is made up of 12 amino acids. V lost 2 bases and J lost 3, with 8 bases in between. The germline gives CDR1 DFQATT, CDR2 SNEGSKA (reference sequence). The CDR3 DNA follows: TGCAGTGCTAGACAGGGAGGCTACGAGCAGTACTTC. This sequence encodes CSARQGGYEQYF.

Of note for this clonotype: Because this beta chain is a stray read in a library intended to capture alpha chains, its abundance should not be given much weight. CDR3 sequence reads: CASRARAGGSYEQYF. CDR3 DNA: TGTGCCAGCAGGGCGAGAGCGGGGGGCTCCTACGAGCAGTACTTC. The chain combines TRBV5-4 with TRBJ2-7, with 9 bases identical to TRBD2. The V and J ends lost 5 bases and 0 bases, in that order; junction bases with no gene match: 6. Germline CDR1 and CDR2: SGHNT and YYREEE (reference sequence). The length of the CDR3 is 15 residues.

Note on this clonotype: Because the library targeted alpha chains, this beta chain is an off-target read whose size means little. This chain connects TRBV6-2 or TRBV6-3 to TRBJ1-6; 9 positions agree with TRBD1. J lost 8 bases, V lost 6 bases, and 5 bases had no gene match. Germline loops: CDR1 MNHEY, CDR2 SVGEGT. This CDR3 is built from 14 residues. For the CDR3, the DNA is TGTGCCAGCAGGACAGGGGGTCTATATTCACCCCTCCACTTT. Encoded protein: CASRTGGLYSPLHF.

This clonotype came up a few times. This beta chain is a stray sequence in a library constructed for alpha chains; its clone size is not meaningful. The chain is built from TRBV7-2 and TRBJ2-3; D uncertain. CDR1 SGHTA and CDR2 FQGNSA come from the germline V gene. The CDR3 is 15 residues long. Trimming took off 2 bases at V and 1 base at J, with 10 bases between the two ends. CDR3 nucleotide sequence: TGTGCCAGCAGCTTACGAAACGACGGCACAGATACGCAGTATTTT. Translating it yields CASSLRNDGTDTQYF.

Of note for this clonotype: Found in a library prepared for alpha chains, this beta chain is an off-target read, and its abundance has little meaning. The chain couples TRBV30 to TRBJ1-5; 8 nucleotides align to TRBD1. This CDR3 has 15 amino acids. Trimming removed 2 bases from V and 2 bases from J; junction bases left unmatched: 5. The V gene's germline CDR1 is GTSNPN and CDR2 SVGIG (reference sequence). The DNA of the CDR3 is TGTGCCTGGAGTCCCAGGGGGCGAGGCAATCAGCCCCAGCATTTT. It codes for CAWSPRGRGNQPQHF. Full variable domain (missing parts from reference TRBV30 and TRBJ1-5): SQTIHQWPATLVQPVGSPLSLECTVEGTSNPNLYWYRQAAGRGLQLLFYSVGIGQISSEVPQNLSASRPQDRQFILSSKKLLLSDSGFYLCAWSPRGRGNQPQHFGDGTRLSIL.

Comments on this clonotype: The library was prepared for alpha chains; this beta chain is a stray read, so its frequency means little. The chain couples TRBV20-1 to TRBJ2-7; D unclear. The CDR3 loop spans 16 amino acids. CDR1 is DFQATT, CDR2 SNEGSKA, per germline (reference sequence). V was trimmed by 1 base and J by 0 bases, leaving 16 bases between them. The DNA of the CDR3 is TGCAGTGCTAGAGGGGTAGTACCTTTCCCCTCCTACGAGCAGTACTTC. Translating it yields CSARGVVPFPSYEQYF.

As to this clonotype: This beta chain slipped into a library made for alpha chains as a stray read, so its size is not meaningful. This chain joins TRBV29-1 and TRBJ2-2, with D tentatively TRBD1 (5 bases). The germline V and J ends were trimmed by 4 bases and 2 bases, with 8 bases remaining between them. This CDR3 is built from 13 residues. Germline V gene lookup returns CDR1 SQVTM and CDR2 ANQGSEA. The CDR3 loop is CSVGQLNTGELFF. The CDR3 nucleotides read TGCAGCGTTGGACAGCTTAACACCGGGGAGCTGTTTTTT.

As regards this clonotype: This beta chain is a stray sequence in a library constructed for alpha chains; its clone size is not meaningful. The chain couples TRBV6-5 to TRBJ2-6, with D unclear. Germline CDR1 reads MNHEY; CDR2 reads SVGAGI. Trimming stripped 7 bases from V and 1 base from J, with 20 bases between. This CDR3 comprises 18 residues. For the CDR3, the DNA is TGTGCCAGCACCACCCGGTCCTACTCTGGGTCTGGGGCCAACGTCCTGACTTTC. Its protein product is CASTTRSYSGSGANVLTF.

As concerns this clonotype: Within a library made for alpha chains, this beta chain is off target, and its count is uninformative. This chain joins TRBV20-1 and TRBJ2-3, with D possibly being TRBD1 (6 bases). The ends were cut back, 5 bases at V and 6 bases at J, with 12 bases in the middle. This CDR3 is built from 12 residues. In germline, CDR1 is DFQATT, CDR2 SNEGSKA (reference sequence). The CDR3 region has the DNA TGCAGTGCTGGTACAGGGTTTGATACGCAGTATTTT. It translates to CSAGTGFDTQYF.

Of note for this clonotype: Found in a library prepared for alpha chains, this beta chain is an off-target read, and its abundance has little meaning. V usage is TRBV29-1 and J usage is TRBJ2-1, with a tentative D call TRBD2 (6 bases). There are 14 residues in the CDR3. Germline V CDR1 and CDR2: SQVTM, ANQGSEA. V was cut by 4 bases and J by 7 bases, with 17 bases left in between. The CDR3 is CSVVPQAGGNEQFF. CDR3 nucleotides: TGCAGCGTTGTACCCCAAGCGGGTGGAAATGAGCAGTTCTTC.

Concerning this clonotype: Because this beta chain is a stray read in a library intended to capture alpha chains, its abundance should not be given much weight. The CDR3 DNA reads as TGTGCCATCCGAAGCGCCCAGGGGGCCGAGACCCAGTACTTC. It translates to CAIRSAQGAETQYF. The genes are TRBV10-3 and TRBJ2-5; the match to TRBD1 covers 8 bases. Germline assignment: CDR1 ENHRY and CDR2 SYGVKD. J lost 5 bases, V lost 8 bases, and 10 bases had no gene match. This CDR3 is built from 14 residues.

A word on this clonotype: Little can be read into the size of this beta chain, an off-target read in a library designed for alpha chains. V gene TRBV3-1 combines with J gene TRBJ1-2, with unresolved D. Trimming shortened V by 3 bases and J by 6 bases, and 5 bases separated the two germline ends. The germline V gene encodes CDR1 LGHDT and CDR2 YNNKEL (reference sequence). The CDR3 spans 11 residues. DNA of the CDR3: TGTGCCAGCAGCCAGGGTCATGGCTACACCTTC. It yields the protein CASSQGHGYTF.

Turning to this clonotype: Since the library was made to target alpha chains, this beta chain is a stray read and its abundance is not meaningful. The V call is TRBV7-9, the J call TRBJ2-7; no clear D. CDR1 and CDR2 (germline): SEHNR, FQNEAQ (reference sequence). Deletions cut 6 bases from V and 3 bases from J, with 9 bases between. The CDR3 runs 12 residues. In nucleotides, the CDR3 is TGTGCCAGCAGTTACACCTACTACGAGCAGTACTTC. Amino acids: CASSYTYYEQYF.

About this clonotype itself: Since no conserved phenylalanine or tryptophan closes the CDR3, a read error is the likely cause. Because the library targeted alpha chains, this beta chain is an off-target read whose size means little. This sequence joins TRBV20-1 and TRBJ2-7; 7 bases match TRBD1. The V and J ends lost 5 bases and 4 bases, in that order; junction bases with no gene match: 5. The CDR3 has 12 amino acids. Germline CDR1 reads DFQATT; CDR2 reads SNEGSKA (reference sequence). The DNA for the CDR3 is TGCAGTGCTGACAGGGAAACATACGAGCAGTACTTA. Its protein is CSADRETYEQYL.

Turning to this clonotype: The library was prepared for alpha chains; this beta chain is a stray read, so its frequency means little. The rearrangement joins TRBV11-2 to TRBJ2-1; D gene uncertain. Germline-derived CDR1 and CDR2 are SGHAT and FQNNGV. V dropped 7 bases and J dropped 5 bases, with 21 bases sitting between them. This CDR3 region has 16 residues. CDR3 protein: CASNSKGSLSHNEQFF. The CDR3 nucleotides read TGTGCCAGCAACTCCAAGGGATCCCTTTCCCACAATGAGCAGTTCTTC.

A word on this clonotype: This beta chain lies outside the target of a library built for alpha chains; its clone size means little. In DNA form, the CDR3 reads TGTGCCAGCAGCTCCCAAGAGACCCAGTACTTC. This encodes CASSSQETQYF. The chain combines TRBV7-9 with TRBJ2-5; D unclear. Germline loops: CDR1 SEHNR, CDR2 FQNEAQ (reference sequence). Deletions cut 4 bases from V and 1 base from J, with 1 base between. The CDR3 runs 11 residues.

The table lists this clonotype with a few counts. A library made for alpha chains picked up this beta chain off target, so its size means little. The DNA of the CDR3 is TGTGCCAGCACCCGGGGCTTAGCCGGGAATGAGCAGTTCTTC. Residues: CASTRGLAGNEQFF. This chain uses TRBV6-1 with TRBJ2-1; D assignment may be TRBD1 or TRBD2 (5 bases each). The CDR3 totals 14 residues. V lost 7 bases, J lost 7 bases, and 17 bases lay in between. Germline V CDR1 and CDR2: MNHNS, SASEGT.

In its sample, this clonotype is medium-sized. This beta chain turned up in a library designed for alpha chains; as an off-target read, its abundance says little. CDR3 protein: CASRRPGLAGGGEQFF. The CDR3 nucleotides are TGTGCCAGCAGAAGGCCGGGACTAGCGGGGGGAGGTGAGCAGTTCTTC. The chain recombines TRBV12-3 or TRBV12-4 with TRBJ2-1; 15 nucleotides agree with TRBD2. The CDR3 spans 16 residues. Trimming cost V 6 bases and J 9 bases; bases outside gene matches: 9.

Only one count was recorded for this clonotype. With the library built for alpha chains, this beta chain is off target and its frequency is not meaningful. This chain joins TRBV7-9 and TRBJ2-2; D tentatively reads TRBD1 or TRBD2 (5 bases each). This CDR3 is 18 amino acids long. Germline CDR1 SEHNR, CDR2 FQNEAQ (reference sequence). Trimming took off 5 bases at V and 0 bases at J, with 19 bases between the two ends. The CDR3 sequence is CASSARGVQGSNTGELFF. The CDR3 coding sequence is TGTGCCAGCAGCGCCCGAGGGGTTCAGGGATCGAACACCGGGGAGCTGTTTTTT.

Worth noting for this clonotype: At one end the junction does not follow the germline gene, possibly because of a read error. This beta chain is a stray sequence in a library constructed for alpha chains; its clone size is not meaningful. The chain combines TRBV7-9 with TRBJ2-7; 8 bases line up with TRBD1. The CDR3 has 12 amino acids. CDR1 and CDR2 (germline): SEHNR, FQNEAQ (reference sequence). CDR3 residues: CASSLTGGVVLF. CDR3 nucleotide sequence: TGTGCCAGCAGCTTAACAGGGGGAGTAGTTCTCTTC. Together with reference TRBV7-9 and TRBJ2-7, the CDR3 gives the full variable domain: DTGVSQNPRHKITKRGQNVTFRCDPISEHNRLYWYRQTLGQGPEFLTYFQNEAQLEKSRLLSDRFSAERPKGSFSTLEIQRTEQGDSAMYLCASSLTGGVVLFGPGTRLTVT.

This clonotype was observed a few times. With the library built for alpha chains, this beta chain is off target and its frequency is not meaningful. The chain links TRBV18 to TRBJ2-7; 10 bases align to TRBD2. With 3 bases clipped from V and 0 bases from J, the junction kept 11 bases outside the gene matches. The CDR3 has 18 residues. The germline V gene has CDR1 KGHSH and CDR2 LQKENI. As DNA, the CDR3 is TGTGCCAGCTCACCGTTGAGGCTAGCGGGGGTTAGCTCCTACGAGCAGTACTTC. Protein: CASSPLRLAGVSSYEQYF.

This clonotype appeared a few times. The library was prepared for alpha chains; this beta chain is a stray read, so its frequency means little. The rearrangement links TRBV20-1 to TRBJ1-5, with D possibly matching TRBD1 (5 bases). V shed 4 bases and J shed 0 bases, with 10 bases lying between them. The CDR3 extends over 14 amino acids. Germline values: CDR1 DFQATT, CDR2 SNEGSKA (reference sequence). CDR3 nucleotide sequence: TGCAGTGCTACTCGGGGGAATAGCAATCAGCCCCAGCATTTT. The encoded protein is CSATRGNSNQPQHF.

On this clonotype: Found in a library prepared for alpha chains, this beta chain is an off-target read, and its abundance has little meaning. This sequence joins TRBV27 and TRBJ1-6; the match to TRBD1 covers 7 bases. V shed 2 bases and J 7 bases; nucleotides not matched to a gene: 5. The CDR3 has 15 amino acids. Germline CDR1 and CDR2: MNHEY and SMNVEV (reference sequence). CDR3 bases: TGTGCCAGCAGTTTAACAGGGGCAGGGAATTCACCCCTCCACTTT. Translating it yields CASSLTGAGNSPLHF.

Of note for this clonotype: This beta chain turned up in a library designed for alpha chains; as an off-target read, its abundance says little. V usage is TRBV5-1 and J usage is TRBJ2-2; maybe TRBD1 (5 bases). CDR1 is SGHRS and CDR2 is YFSETQ in the germline V gene. The CDR3 contains 13 residues. Deletions cut 2 bases from V and 7 bases from J, with 9 bases between. The CDR3 sequence: CASSLLDSGELFF. The CDR3 bases are TGCGCCAGCAGCTTATTAGACAGCGGGGAGCTGTTTTTT.

Comments on this clonotype: This beta chain is an off-target read within a library intended for alpha chains, so its frequency means little. The CDR3 nucleotides are TGCAGTGCTAGAGATTGGGAAAGTAAGCATAACACTGAAGCTTTCTTT. This encodes CSARDWESKHNTEAFF. V usage is TRBV20-1 and J usage is TRBJ1-1, with unresolved D. The CDR3 runs 16 residues. V was trimmed by 0 bases and J by 2 bases, leaving 16 bases between them. Germline CDR1 reads DFQATT; CDR2 reads SNEGSKA (reference sequence).

The table lists this clonotype with a few counts. This beta chain represents an off-target read in a library built for alpha chains; its size is of limited meaning. The chain combines TRBV29-1 with TRBJ2-7, with TRBD2 as a possible D gene (5 bases). V was shortened by 4 bases and J by 4 bases, with 8 bases between the two germline ends. CDR3 length: 11 residues. Germline V gives CDR1 SQVTM, CDR2 ANQGSEA. The CDR3: CSVVWRYEQYF. CDR3 DNA sequence: TGCAGCGTTGTGTGGAGGTACGAGCAGTACTTC.